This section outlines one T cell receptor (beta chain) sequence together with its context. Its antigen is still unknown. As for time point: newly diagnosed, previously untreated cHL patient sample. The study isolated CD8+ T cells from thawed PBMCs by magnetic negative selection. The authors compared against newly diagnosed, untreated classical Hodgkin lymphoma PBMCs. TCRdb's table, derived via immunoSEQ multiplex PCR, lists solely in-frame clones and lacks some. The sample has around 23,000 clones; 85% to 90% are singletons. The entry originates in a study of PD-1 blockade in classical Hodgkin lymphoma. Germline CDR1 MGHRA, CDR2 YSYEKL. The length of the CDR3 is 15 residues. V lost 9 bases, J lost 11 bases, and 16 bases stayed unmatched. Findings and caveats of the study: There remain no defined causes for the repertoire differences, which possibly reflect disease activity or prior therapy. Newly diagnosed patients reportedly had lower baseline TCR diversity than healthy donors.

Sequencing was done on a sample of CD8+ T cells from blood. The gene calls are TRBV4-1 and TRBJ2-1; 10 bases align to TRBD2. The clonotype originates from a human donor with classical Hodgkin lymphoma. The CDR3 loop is CASAQGVLAGVKQFF. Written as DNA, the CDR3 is TGCGCCAGTGCCCAAGGAGTTCTAGCGGGGGTTAAGCAGTTCTTC.